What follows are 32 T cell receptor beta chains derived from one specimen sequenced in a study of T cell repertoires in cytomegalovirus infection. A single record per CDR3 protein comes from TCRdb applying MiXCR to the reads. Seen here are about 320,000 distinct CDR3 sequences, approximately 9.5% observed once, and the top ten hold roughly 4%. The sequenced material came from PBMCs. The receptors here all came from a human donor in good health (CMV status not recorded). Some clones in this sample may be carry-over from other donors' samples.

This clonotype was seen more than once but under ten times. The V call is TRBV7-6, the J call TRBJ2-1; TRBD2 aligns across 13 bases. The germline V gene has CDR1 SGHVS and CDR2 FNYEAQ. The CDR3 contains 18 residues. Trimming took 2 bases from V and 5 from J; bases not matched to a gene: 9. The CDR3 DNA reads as TGTGCCAGCAGCTTAAAACTAGCGGGAGGGTCGGTTAACAATGAGCAGTTCTTC. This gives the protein CASSLKLAGGSVNNEQFF.

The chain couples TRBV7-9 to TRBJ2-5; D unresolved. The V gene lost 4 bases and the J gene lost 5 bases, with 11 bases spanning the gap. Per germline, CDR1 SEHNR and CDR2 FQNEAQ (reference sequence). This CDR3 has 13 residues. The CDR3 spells CASSSGTGETQYF. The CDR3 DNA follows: TGTGCCAGCAGCTCGGGCACGGGCGAGACCCAGTACTTC.

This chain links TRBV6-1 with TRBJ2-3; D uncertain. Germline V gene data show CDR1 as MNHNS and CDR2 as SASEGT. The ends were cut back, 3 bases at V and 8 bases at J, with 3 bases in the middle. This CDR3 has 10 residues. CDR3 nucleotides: TGTGCCAGCAGTGACTTTACGCAGTATTTT. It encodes CASSDFTQYF.

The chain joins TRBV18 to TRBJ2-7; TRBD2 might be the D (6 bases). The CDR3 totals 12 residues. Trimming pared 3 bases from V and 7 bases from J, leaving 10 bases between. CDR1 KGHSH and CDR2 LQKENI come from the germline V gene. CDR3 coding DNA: TGTGCCAGCTCACCCGGGGGTCAAGAGCAGTACTTC. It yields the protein CASSPGGQEQYF.

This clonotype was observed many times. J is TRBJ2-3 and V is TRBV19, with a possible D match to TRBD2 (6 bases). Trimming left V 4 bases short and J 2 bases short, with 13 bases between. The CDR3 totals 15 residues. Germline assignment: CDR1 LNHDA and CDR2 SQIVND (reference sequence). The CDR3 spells CASSKVGGTTDTQYF. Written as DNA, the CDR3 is TGTGCCAGTAGTAAGGTCGGGGGAACCACAGATACGCAGTATTTT.

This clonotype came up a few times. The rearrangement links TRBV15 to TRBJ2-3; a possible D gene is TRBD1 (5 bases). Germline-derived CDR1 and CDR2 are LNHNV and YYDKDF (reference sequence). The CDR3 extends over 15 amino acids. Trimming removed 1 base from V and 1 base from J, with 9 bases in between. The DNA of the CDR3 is TGTGCCACCAGCAGAGTAGGGGATCGCACAGATACGCAGTATTTT. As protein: CATSRVGDRTDTQYF.

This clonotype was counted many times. The CDR3 sequence is CASSQAYREGAYGYTF. In DNA form, the CDR3 reads TGTGCCAGCAGCCAAGCGTATAGGGAGGGGGCCTATGGCTACACCTTC. J is TRBJ1-2 and V is TRBV14; TRBD1 aligns across 7 bases. CDR3 size: 16 residues. V lost 1 base to trimming and J lost 4 bases; unmatched junction nucleotides: 9. Looked up from germline, CDR1 is SGHDN and CDR2 is FVKESK.

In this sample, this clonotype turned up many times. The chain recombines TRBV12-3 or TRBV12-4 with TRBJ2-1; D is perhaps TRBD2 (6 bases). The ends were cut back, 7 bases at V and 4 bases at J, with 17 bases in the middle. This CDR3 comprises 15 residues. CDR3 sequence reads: CASTPDAGPYNEQFF. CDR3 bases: TGTGCCAGCACCCCCGATGCGGGGCCTTACAATGAGCAGTTCTTC.

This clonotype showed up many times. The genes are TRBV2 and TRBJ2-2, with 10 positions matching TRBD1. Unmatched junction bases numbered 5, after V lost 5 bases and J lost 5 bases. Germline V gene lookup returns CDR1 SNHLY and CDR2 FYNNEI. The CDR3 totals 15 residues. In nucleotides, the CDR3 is TGTGCCAGCAGTCGGGACAGGGGTGCGACCGGGGAGCTGTTTTTT. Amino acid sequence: CASSRDRGATGELFF.

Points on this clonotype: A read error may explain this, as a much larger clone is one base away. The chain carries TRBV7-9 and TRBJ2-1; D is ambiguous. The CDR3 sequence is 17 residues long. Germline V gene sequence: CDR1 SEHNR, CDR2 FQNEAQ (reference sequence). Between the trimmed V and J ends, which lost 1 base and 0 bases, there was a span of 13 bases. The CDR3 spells CASSLVTTPVSYNEQFF. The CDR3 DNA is TGTGCCAGCAGCTTAGTCACGACCCCGGTCTCCTACAATGAGCAGTTCTTC. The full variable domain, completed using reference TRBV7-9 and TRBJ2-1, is DTGVSQNPRHKITKRGQNVTFRCDPISEHNRLYWYRQTLGQGPEFLTYFQNEAQLEKSRLLSDRFSAERPKGSFSTLEIQRTEQGDSAMYLCASSLVTTPVSYNEQFFGPGTRLTVL.

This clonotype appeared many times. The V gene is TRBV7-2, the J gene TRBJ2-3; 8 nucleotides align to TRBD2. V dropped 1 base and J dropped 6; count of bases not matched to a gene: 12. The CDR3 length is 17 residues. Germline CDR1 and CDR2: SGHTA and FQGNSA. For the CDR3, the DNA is TGTGCCAGCAGCTTAGGGGGGAGCGGGAGTGTTTTGGATACGCAGTATTTT. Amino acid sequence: CASSLGGSGSVLDTQYF. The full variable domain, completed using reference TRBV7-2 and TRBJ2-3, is GAGVSQSPSNKVTEKGKDVELRCDPISGHTALYWYRQSLGQGLEFLIYFQGNSAPDKSGLPSDRFSAERTGGSVSTLTIQRTQQEDSAVYLCASSLGGSGSVLDTQYFGPGTRLTVL.

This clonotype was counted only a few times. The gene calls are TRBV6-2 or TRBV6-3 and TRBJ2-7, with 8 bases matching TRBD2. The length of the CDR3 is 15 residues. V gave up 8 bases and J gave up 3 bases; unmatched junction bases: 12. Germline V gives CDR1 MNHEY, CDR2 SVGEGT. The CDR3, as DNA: TGTGCCAGCGGTGTGGCGGGGGGACTTAACTACGAGCAGTACTTC. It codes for CASGVAGGLNYEQYF.

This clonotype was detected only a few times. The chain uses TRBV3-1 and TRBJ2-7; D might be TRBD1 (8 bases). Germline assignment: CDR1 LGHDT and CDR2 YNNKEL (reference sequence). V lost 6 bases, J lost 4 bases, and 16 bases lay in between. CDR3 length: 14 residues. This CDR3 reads CASSWTGREYEQYF. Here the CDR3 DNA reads TGTGCCAGCAGTTGGACAGGGAGGGAATACGAGCAGTACTTC.

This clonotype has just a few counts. CDR3 loop: CASSQTGGWFF. Here the CDR3 DNA reads TGTGCCAGCAGCCAGACCGGGGGTTGGTTCTTC. The rearrangement links TRBV3-1 to TRBJ2-1; D might be TRBD2 (6 bases). Looked up from germline, CDR1 is LGHDT and CDR2 is YNNKEL (reference sequence). Trimming removed 3 bases from V and 15 bases from J, with 12 bases in between. CDR3 size: 11 residues.

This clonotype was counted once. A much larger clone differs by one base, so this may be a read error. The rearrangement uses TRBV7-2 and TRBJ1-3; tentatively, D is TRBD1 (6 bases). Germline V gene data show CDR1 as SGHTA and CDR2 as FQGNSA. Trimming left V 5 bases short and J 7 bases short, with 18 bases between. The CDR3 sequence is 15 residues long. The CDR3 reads CASSLGGGGMNTIYF. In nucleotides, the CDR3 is TGTGCCAGCAGCCTAGGGGGTGGAGGGATGAACACCATATATTTT.

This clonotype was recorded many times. The CDR3 here is CASSKDRGGNEKLFF. The CDR3 DNA reads TGTGCCAGCAGCAAGGACAGGGGGGGGAATGAAAAACTGTTTTTT. The chain employs TRBV7-2 and TRBJ1-4; 10 bases fit TRBD1. V gave up 5 bases and J gave up 5 bases; unmatched junction bases: 5. This CDR3 has 15 residues. CDR1 SGHTA and CDR2 FQGNSA come from the germline V gene.

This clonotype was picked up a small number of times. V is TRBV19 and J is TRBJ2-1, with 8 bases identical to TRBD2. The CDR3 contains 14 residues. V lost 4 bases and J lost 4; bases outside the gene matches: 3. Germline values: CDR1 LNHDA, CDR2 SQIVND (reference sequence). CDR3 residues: CASSKLAEYNEQFF. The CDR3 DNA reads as TGTGCCAGTAGTAAACTAGCGGAATACAATGAGCAGTTCTTC.

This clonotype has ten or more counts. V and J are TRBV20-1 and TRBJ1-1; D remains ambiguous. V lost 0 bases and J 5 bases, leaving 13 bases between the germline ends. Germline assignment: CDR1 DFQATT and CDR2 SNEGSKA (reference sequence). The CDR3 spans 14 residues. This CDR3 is CSARDRSTGTEAFF. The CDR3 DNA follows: TGCAGTGCTAGAGATCGATCTACTGGGACTGAAGCTTTCTTT.

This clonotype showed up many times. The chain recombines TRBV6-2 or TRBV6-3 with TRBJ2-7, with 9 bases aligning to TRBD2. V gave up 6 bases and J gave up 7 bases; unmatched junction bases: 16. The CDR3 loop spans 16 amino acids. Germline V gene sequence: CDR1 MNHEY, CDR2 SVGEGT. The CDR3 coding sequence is TGTGCCAGCAGGGAACTCGGGACTAGCCTACGCAGGGAGCAGTACTTC. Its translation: CASRELGTSLRREQYF.

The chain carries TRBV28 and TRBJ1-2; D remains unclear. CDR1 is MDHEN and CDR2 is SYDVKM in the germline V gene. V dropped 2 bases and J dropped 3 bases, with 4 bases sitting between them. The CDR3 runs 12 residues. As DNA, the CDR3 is TGTGCCAGCAGTTTAGGGTACTATGGCTACACCTTC. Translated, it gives CASSLGYYGYTF.

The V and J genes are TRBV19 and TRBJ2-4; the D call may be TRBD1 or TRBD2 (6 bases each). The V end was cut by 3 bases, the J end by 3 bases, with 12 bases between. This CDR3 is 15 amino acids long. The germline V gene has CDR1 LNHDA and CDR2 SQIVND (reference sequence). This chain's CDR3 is CASSILRGGKNIQYF. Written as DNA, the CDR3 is TGTGCCAGTAGTATCCTCAGGGGAGGCAAAAACATTCAGTACTTC.

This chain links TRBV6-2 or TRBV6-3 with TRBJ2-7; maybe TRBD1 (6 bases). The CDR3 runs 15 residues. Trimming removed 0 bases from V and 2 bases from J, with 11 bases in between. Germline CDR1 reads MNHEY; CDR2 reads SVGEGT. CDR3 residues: CASSYSTGLTYEQYF. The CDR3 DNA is TGTGCCAGCAGTTACTCGACAGGCTTGACCTACGAGCAGTACTTC.

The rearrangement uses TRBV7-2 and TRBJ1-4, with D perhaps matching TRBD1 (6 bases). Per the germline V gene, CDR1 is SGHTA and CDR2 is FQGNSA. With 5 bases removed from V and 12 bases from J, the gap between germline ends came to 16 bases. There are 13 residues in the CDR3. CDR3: CASSEARDTELFF. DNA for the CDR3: TGTGCCAGCAGCGAAGCACGGGACACCGAACTGTTTTTT.

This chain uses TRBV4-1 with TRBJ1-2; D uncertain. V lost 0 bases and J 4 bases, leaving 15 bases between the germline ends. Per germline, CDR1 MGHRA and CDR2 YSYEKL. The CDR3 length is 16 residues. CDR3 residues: CASSQEVTSKLYGYTF. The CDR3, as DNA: TGCGCCAGCAGCCAAGAGGTAACCTCTAAACTCTATGGCTACACCTTC.

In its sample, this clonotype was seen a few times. The CDR3 region is CASSPSGNTGELFF. The CDR3 nucleotides are TGTGCCAGCAGCCCTAGCGGGAACACCGGGGAGCTGTTTTTT. The chain joins TRBV7-9 to TRBJ2-2; TRBD2 agrees at 7 bases. With V trimmed by 5 bases and J by 1 base, 1 base remained unmatched. Germline CDR1 is SEHNR and CDR2 is FQNEAQ (reference sequence). This CDR3 is built from 14 residues.

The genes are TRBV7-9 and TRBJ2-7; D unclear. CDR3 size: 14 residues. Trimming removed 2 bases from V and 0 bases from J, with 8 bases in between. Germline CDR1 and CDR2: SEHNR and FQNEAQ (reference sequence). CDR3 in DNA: TGTGCCAGCAGCTTAATGGCAAGCTCCTACGAGCAGTACTTC. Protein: CASSLMASSYEQYF.

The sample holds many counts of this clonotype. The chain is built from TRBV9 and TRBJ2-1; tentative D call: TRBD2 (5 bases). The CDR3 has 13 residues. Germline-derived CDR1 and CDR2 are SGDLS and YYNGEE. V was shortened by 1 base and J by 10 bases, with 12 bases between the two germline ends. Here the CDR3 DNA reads TGTGCCAGCAGCGTAATCTTGGGCGGGGAGCAGTTCTTC. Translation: CASSVILGGEQFF. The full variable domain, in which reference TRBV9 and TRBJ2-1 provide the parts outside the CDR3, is DSGVTQTPKHLITATGQRVTLRCSPRSGDLSVYWYQQSLDQGLQFLIQYYNGEERAKGNILERFSAQQFPDLHSELNLSSLELGDSALYFCASSVILGGEQFFGPGTRLTVL.

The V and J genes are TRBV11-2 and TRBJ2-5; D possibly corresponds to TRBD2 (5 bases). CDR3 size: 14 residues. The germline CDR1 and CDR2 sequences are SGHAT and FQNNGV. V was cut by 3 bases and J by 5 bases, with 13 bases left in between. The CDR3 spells CASSFPLAWETQYF. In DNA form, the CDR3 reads TGTGCCAGCAGCTTCCCGCTAGCTTGGGAGACCCAGTACTTC.

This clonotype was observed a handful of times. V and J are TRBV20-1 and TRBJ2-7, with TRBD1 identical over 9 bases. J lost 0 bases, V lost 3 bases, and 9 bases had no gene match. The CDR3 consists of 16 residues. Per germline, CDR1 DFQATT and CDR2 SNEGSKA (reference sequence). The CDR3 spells CSARGHRGPNSYEQYF. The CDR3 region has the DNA TGCAGTGCTAGGGGTCACAGGGGGCCGAACTCCTACGAGCAGTACTTC.

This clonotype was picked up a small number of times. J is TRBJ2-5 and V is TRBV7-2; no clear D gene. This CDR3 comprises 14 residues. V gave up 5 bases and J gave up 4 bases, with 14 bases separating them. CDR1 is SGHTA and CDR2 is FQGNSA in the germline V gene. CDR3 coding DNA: TGTGCCAGCAGCCATGGCCTGACCGGAGAGACCCAGTACTTC. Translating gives CASSHGLTGETQYF.

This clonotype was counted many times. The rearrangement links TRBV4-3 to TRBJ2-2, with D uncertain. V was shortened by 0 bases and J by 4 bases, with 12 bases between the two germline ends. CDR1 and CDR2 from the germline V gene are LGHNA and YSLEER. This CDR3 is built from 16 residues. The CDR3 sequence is CASSQEAASPTGELFF. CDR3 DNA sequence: TGCGCCAGCAGCCAAGAGGCTGCGAGCCCCACCGGGGAGCTGTTTTTT.

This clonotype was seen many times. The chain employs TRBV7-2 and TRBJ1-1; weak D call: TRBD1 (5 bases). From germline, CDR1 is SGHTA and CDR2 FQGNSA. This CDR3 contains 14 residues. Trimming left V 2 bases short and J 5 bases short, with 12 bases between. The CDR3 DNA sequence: TGTGCCAGCAGCTTAAGCTGGGGGAGGACTGAAGCTTTCTTT. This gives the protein CASSLSWGRTEAFF.